The 12 T cell receptor beta chains below all came from one sample that was sequenced in a study of cytomegalovirus exposure and HLA in healthy donors (dated by TCRdb to about 2017). The library relied on the immunoSEQ multiplex PCR assay. For the multiplex PCR, a mixture combining 60 forward primers for TCR Vbeta segments and 13 reverse primers for TCR Jbeta segments was used. TCRdb took over this immuneACCESS table, retaining in-frame rearrangements with V and J assigned. Such tables are incomplete; in checked studies, under half of the missing clones stem from an unresolved V gene, and the remainder is unexplained. The sample records under 200,000 clones, 10% to 15% of which are singletons. Under 10% of the sample belongs to the ten largest clones. The specimen sequenced was PBMCs. The receptor source for this set is a man aged 50 to 59 in good health and CMV-seropositive.

This clone was counted a few times. This chain links TRBV9 with TRBJ2-5; D gene uncertain. The CDR3 loop spans 13 amino acids. Germline CDR1 is SGDLS and CDR2 is YYNGEE. Between the trimmed V and J ends, which lost 3 bases and 4 bases, there was a span of 10 bases. The CDR3 DNA follows: TGTGCCAGCAGCGCTAGTTTGGGAGAGACCCAGTACTTC. Translated: CASSASLGETQYF. Full variable domain (missing parts from reference TRBV9 and TRBJ2-5): DSGVTQTPKHLITATGQRVTLRCSPRSGDLSVYWYQQSLDQGLQFLIQYYNGEERAKGNILERFSAQQFPDLHSELNLSSLELGDSALYFCASSASLGETQYFGPGTRLLVL.

The chain combines TRBV7-8 with TRBJ2-3; 12 bases are a match to TRBD2. This CDR3 spans 18 amino acids. CDR1 and CDR2 from the germline V gene are SGHVS and FQNEAQ. The V segment lost 3 bases and the J segment 2 bases; nucleotides outside the gene matches: 9. The CDR3 DNA follows: TGTGCCAGCAGCTTCCGACCTAGACTAGCGGGGGACACAGATACGCAGTATTTT. Translation: CASSFRPRLAGDTDTQYF.

The chain carries TRBV5-6 and TRBJ1-2; unclear D gene. Trimming left V 0 bases short and J 4 bases short, with 10 bases between. Looked up from germline, CDR1 is SGHDT and CDR2 is YYEEEE. The CDR3 runs to 14 residues. This CDR3 reads CASSLGRSGYGYTF. Here the CDR3 DNA reads TGTGCCAGCAGCTTGGGACGAAGCGGCTATGGCTACACCTTC.

V usage is TRBV5-5 and J usage is TRBJ1-5, with a possible D match to TRBD1 (6 bases). Trimming took off 4 bases at V and 5 bases at J, with 13 bases between the two ends. This CDR3 is 14 amino acids long. Looked up from germline, CDR1 is SGHKS and CDR2 is YYEKEE (reference sequence). Here the CDR3 DNA reads TGTGCCAGCAGCAAAGACAGGACCGATCAGCCCCAGCATTTT. Amino acids: CASSKDRTDQPQHF.

The V gene is TRBV11-2, the J gene TRBJ2-3, with D possibly being TRBD2 (5 bases). V dropped 7 bases and J dropped 6 bases, with 8 bases sitting between them. CDR3 size: 11 residues. Germline loops: CDR1 SGHAT, CDR2 FQNNGV. The CDR3 loop is CASTRGDTQYF. CDR3 in DNA: TGTGCCAGCACTAGAGGGGATACGCAGTATTTT.

CDR3 bases: TGTGCCAGCAGCTTAGACGGGGGAGAGACCCAGTACTTC. Its translation: CASSLDGGETQYF. The rearrangement joins TRBV7-9 to TRBJ2-5, with D possibly TRBD2 on 6 matching bases. Germline V lookup: CDR1 SEHNR, CDR2 FQNEAQ (reference sequence). This CDR3 region has 13 residues. Trimming pared 1 base from V and 4 bases from J, leaving 7 bases between.

This clone was seen only a few times. The chain employs TRBV6-5 and TRBJ2-1, with D possibly being TRBD2 (6 bases). The V gene lost 8 bases and the J gene lost 0 bases, with 14 bases spanning the gap. The CDR3 runs to 15 residues. Germline CDR1 and CDR2: MNHEY and SVGAGI. The CDR3: CASGSGSSSYNEQFF. The CDR3 nucleotides read TGTGCCAGCGGGAGCGGGTCGAGCTCCTACAATGAGCAGTTCTTC.

This clone was detected only a few times. The chain joins TRBV2 to TRBJ1-1, with D possibly TRBD1 on 5 matching bases. V was cut by 0 bases and J by 6 bases, with 8 bases left in between. The germline V gene encodes CDR1 SNHLY and CDR2 FYNNEI. This CDR3 is built from 13 residues. The CDR3 here is CASSEADKAEAFF. DNA for the CDR3: TGTGCCAGCAGTGAAGCGGACAAGGCTGAAGCTTTCTTT.

Of note for this clone: The sample contains more than one DNA sequence encoding this CDR3. The gene calls are TRBV6-5 and TRBJ2-3; D is uncertain. Trimming removed 0 bases at V and 0 bases at J, with 7 bases between. The CDR3 is made up of 15 amino acids. Germline values: CDR1 MNHEY, CDR2 SVGAGI. The CDR3 bases are TGTGCCAGCAGTTACTCGGGCCCCAGCACAGATACGCAGTATTTT. Its translation: CASSYSGPSTDTQYF.

Only a few counts were recorded for this clone. The CDR3 coding sequence is TGTGCCAGCAGCGTAAGCGGGGGGCTAGACACAGATACGCAGTATTTT. Protein product: CASSVSGGLDTDTQYF. The genes are TRBV9 and TRBJ2-3; 9 bases match TRBD2. The CDR3 covers 16 residues. Germline V lookup: CDR1 SGDLS, CDR2 YYNGEE. With 1 base clipped from V and 2 bases from J, the junction kept 5 bases outside the gene matches.

This clone has only a few counts. V usage is TRBV11-2 and J usage is TRBJ1-1, with D tentatively TRBD1 (5 bases). The germline V gene encodes CDR1 SGHAT and CDR2 FQNNGV. V dropped 4 bases and J dropped 10 bases, with 10 bases sitting between them. The CDR3 is 11 amino acids. This chain's CDR3 is CASSYQGSAFF. The CDR3 DNA reads TGTGCCAGCAGCTATCAGGGATCAGCTTTCTTT.

The chain combines TRBV7-6 with TRBJ2-3, with TRBD1 matching 7 bases. Germline V gives CDR1 SGHVS, CDR2 FNYEAQ. Trimming at V came to 3 bases and at J to 2 bases, leaving 5 bases not matched to a gene. The CDR3 extends over 15 amino acids. CDR3 nucleotides: TGTGCCAGCAGCTTTGGAACAGGGGCCACAGATACGCAGTATTTT. Its translation is CASSFGTGATDTQYF.